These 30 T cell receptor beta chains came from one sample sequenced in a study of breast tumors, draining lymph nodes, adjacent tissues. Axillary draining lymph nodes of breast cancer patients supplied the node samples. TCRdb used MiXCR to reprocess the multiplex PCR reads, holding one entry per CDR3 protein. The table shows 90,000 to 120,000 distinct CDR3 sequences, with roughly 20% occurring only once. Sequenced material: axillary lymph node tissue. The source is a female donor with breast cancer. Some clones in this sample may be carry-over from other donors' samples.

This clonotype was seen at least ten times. The CDR3 sequence: CASSFLSRNEQFF. The CDR3 nucleotides are TGCGCCAGCAGCTTTCTGTCCCGCAATGAGCAGTTCTTC. The chain carries TRBV5-1 and TRBJ2-1; D is unclear. This CDR3 has 13 amino acids. Germline V gives CDR1 SGHRS, CDR2 YFSETQ. V was trimmed by 2 bases and J by 6 bases, leaving 9 bases between them.

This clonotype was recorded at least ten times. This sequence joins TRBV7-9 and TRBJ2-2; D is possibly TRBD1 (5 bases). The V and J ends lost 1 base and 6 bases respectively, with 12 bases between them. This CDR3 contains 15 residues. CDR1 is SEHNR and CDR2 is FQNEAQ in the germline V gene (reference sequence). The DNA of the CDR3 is TGTGCCAGCAGCTTAGAAGCAGGGCCCCCCGGGGAGCTGTTTTTT. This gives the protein CASSLEAGPPGELFF.

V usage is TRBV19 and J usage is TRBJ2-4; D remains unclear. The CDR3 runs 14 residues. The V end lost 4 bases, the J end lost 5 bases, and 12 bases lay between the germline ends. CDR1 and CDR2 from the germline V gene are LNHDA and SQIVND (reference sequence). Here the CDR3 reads CASSKEFPQNIQYF. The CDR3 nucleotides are TGTGCCAGTAGTAAAGAATTCCCCCAAAACATTCAGTACTTC.

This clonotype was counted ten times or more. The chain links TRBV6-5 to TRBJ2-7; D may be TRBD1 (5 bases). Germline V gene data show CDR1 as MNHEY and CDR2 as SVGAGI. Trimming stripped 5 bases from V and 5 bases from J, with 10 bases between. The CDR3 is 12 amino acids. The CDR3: CASSPTAHEQYF. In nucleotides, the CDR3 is TGTGCCAGCAGTCCGACAGCCCACGAGCAGTACTTC.

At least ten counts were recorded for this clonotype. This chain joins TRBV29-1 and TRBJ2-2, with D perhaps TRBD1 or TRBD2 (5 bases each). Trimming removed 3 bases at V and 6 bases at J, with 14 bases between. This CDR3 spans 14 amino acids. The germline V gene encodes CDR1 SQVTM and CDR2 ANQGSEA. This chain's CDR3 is CSVEVRDGAGELFF. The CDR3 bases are TGCAGCGTTGAGGTTAGGGACGGGGCCGGGGAGCTGTTTTTT.

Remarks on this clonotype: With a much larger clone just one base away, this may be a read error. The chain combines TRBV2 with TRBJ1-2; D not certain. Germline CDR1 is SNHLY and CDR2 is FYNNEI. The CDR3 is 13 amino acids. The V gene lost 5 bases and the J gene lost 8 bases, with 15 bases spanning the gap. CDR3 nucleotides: TGTGCCAGCAGTAAGACGGAGGCCTTAGGCTACACCTTC. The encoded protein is CASSKTEALGYTF.

The CDR3 region is CASSQALLAGVSGELFF. CDR3 sequence (DNA): TGCGCCAGCAGCCAAGCCCTGTTAGCGGGAGTCTCCGGGGAGCTGTTTTTT. J is TRBJ2-2 and V is TRBV4-1, with TRBD2 identical over 9 bases. Per germline, CDR1 MGHRA and CDR2 YSYEKL. The CDR3 is made up of 17 amino acids. After removal of 1 base from V and 6 bases from J, the junction contained 9 bases not matched to a gene.

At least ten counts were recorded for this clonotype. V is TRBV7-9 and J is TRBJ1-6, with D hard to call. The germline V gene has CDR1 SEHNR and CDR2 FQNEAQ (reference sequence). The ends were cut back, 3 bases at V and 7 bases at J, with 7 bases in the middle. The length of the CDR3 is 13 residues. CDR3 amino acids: CASSFERNSPLHF. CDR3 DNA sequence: TGTGCCAGCAGCTTTGAGAGAAATTCACCCCTCCACTTT.

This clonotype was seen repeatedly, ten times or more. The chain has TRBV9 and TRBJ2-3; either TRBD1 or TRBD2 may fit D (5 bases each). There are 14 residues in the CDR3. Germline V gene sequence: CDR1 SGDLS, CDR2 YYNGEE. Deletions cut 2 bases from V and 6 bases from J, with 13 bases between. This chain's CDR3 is CASSVGAPRDTQYF. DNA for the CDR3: TGTGCCAGCAGCGTCGGGGCTCCCCGGGATACGCAGTATTTT.

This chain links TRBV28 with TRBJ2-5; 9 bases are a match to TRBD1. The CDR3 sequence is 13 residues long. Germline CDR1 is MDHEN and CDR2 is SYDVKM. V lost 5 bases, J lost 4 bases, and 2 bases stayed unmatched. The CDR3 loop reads CASSRTGAETQYF. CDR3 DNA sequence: TGTGCCAGCAGTCGGACAGGGGCAGAGACCCAGTACTTC.

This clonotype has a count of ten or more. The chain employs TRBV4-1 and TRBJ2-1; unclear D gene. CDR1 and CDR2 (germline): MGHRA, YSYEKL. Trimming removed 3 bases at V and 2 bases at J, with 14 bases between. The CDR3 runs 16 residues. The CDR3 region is CASSQAGTITYNEQFF. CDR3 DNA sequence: TGCGCCAGCAGCCAGGCTGGCACTATTACCTACAATGAGCAGTTCTTC.

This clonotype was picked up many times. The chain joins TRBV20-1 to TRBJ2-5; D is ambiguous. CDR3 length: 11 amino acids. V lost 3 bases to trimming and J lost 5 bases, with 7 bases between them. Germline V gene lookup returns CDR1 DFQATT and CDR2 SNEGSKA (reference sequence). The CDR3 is CSASRKETQYF. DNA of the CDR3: TGCAGTGCTAGTAGGAAGGAGACCCAGTACTTC.

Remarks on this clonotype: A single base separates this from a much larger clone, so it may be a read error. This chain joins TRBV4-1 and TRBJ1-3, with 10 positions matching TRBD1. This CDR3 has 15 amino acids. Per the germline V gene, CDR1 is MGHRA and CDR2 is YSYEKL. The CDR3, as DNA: TGCGCCAGCAGCCTAACCGGACAGGGGGGAAACACCATAGATTTT. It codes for CASSLTGQGGNTIDF.

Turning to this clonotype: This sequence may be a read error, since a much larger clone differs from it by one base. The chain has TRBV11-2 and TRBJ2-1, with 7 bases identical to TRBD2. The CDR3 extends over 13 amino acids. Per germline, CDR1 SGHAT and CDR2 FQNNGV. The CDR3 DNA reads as TGTGCCGGCAGTAACTGGGAGGGCAATGAGCAGTTCTTC. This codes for CAGSNWEGNEQFF.

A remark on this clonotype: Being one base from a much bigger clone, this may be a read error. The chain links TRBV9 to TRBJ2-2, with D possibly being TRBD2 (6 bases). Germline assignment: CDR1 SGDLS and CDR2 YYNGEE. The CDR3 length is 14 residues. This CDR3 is CASSVAGNTGGLFF. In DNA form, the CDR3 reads TGTGCCAGCAGCGTAGCGGGGAACACCGGGGGGCTGTTTTTT.

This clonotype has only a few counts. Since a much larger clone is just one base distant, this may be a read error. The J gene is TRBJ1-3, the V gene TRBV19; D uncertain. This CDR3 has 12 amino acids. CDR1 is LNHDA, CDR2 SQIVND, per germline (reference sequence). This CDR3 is CAGSIVRNTIYF. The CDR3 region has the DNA TGTGCCGGTAGTATAGTTCGGAACACCATATATTTT.

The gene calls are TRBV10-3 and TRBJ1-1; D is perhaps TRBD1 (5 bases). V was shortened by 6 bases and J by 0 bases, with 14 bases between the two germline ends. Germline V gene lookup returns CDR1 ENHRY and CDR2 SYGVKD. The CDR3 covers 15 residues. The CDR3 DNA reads TGTGCCATCAGCACCGGGACCGGGATGAACACTGAAGCTTTCTTT. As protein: CAISTGTGMNTEAFF.

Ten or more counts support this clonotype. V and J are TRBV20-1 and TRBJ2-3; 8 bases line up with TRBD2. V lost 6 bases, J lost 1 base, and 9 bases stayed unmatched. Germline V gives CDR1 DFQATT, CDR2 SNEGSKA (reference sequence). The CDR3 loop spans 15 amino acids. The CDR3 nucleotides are TGCAGTGCCCTGTCACTAGCGGACCGCACAGATACGCAGTATTTT. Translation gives CSALSLADRTDTQYF.

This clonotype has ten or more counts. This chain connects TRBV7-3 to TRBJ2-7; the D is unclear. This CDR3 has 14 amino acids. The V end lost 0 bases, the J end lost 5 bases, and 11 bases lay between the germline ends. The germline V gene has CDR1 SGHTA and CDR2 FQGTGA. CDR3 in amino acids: CASSLTGPRDEQYF. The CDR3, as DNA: TGTGCCAGCAGCTTAACAGGTCCCCGCGACGAGCAGTACTTC. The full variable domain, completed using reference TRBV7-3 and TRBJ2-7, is GAGVSQTPSNKVTEKGKYVELRCDPISGHTALYWYRQSLGQGPEFLIYFQGTGAADDSGLPNDRFFAVRPEGSVSTLKIQRTERGDSAVYLCASSLTGPRDEQYFGPGTRLTVT.

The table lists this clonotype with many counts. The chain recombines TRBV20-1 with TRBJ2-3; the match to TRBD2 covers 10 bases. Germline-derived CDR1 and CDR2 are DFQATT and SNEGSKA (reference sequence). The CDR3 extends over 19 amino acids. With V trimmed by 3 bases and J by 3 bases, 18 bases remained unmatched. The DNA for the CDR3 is TGCAGTGCTAGGGCGAGACAGGGTGCCGCTAGCGGGAGTACAGATACGCAGTATTTT. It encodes CSARARQGAASGSTDTQYF.

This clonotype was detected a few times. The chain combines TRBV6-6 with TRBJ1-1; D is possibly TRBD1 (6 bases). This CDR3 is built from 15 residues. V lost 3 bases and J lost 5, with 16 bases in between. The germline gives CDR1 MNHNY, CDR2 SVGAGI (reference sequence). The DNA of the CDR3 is TGTGCCAGCAGTTATAGAGGGGGGGCGGGTACTGAAGCTTTCTTT. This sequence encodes CASSYRGGAGTEAFF.

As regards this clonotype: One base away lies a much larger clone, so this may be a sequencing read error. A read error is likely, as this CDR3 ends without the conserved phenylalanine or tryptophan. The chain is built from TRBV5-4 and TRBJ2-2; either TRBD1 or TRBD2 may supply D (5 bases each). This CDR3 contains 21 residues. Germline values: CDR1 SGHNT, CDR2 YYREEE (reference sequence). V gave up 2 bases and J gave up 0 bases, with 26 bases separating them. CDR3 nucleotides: TGTGCCAGCAGCTTCGACCCTTACCGGGACGGGTGGGGATCGAACACCGGGGAGCTGTTTGTT. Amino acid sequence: CASSFDPYRDGWGSNTGELFV.

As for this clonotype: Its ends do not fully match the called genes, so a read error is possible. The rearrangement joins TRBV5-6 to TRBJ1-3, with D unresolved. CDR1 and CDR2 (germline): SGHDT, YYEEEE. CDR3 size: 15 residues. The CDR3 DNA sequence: TGTGCCAGCAGCTTGGTTGGTGTCTCTGGAAACGCCATATATTTT. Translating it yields CASSLVGVSGNAIYF.

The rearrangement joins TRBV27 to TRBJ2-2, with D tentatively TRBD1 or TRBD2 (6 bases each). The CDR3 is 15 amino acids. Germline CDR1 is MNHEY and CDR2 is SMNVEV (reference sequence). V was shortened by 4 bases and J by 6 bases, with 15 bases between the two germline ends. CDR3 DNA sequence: TGTGCCAGCAGTTGGGGACAAGCGGGTGCCGGGGAGCTGTTTTTT. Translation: CASSWGQAGAGELFF.

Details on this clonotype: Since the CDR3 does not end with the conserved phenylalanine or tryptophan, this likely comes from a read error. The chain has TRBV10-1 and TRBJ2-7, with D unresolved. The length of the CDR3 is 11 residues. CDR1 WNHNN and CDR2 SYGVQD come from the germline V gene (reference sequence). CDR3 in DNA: TGCGCCAGCAGGGAATCCTACGGGCAGTACCTC. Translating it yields CASRESYGQYL.

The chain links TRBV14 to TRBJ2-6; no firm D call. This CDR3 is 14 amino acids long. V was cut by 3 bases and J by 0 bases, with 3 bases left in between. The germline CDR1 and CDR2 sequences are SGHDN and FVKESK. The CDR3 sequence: CASSHLSGANVLTF. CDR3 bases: TGTGCCAGCAGCCATCTCTCTGGGGCCAACGTCCTGACTTTC. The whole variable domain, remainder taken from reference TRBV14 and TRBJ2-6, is EAGVTQFPSHSVIEKGQTVTLRCDPISGHDNLYWYRRVMGKEIKFLLHFVKESKQDESGMPNNRFLAERTGGTYSTLKVQPAELEDSGVYFCASSHLSGANVLTFGAGSRLTVL.

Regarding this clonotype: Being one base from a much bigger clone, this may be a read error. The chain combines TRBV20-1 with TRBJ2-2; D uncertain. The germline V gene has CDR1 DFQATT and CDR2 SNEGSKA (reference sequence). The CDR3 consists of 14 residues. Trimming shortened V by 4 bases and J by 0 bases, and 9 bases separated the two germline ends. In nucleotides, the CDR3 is TGCAGTGCTAAGACAAAACCGAACACCGGGGAGCTGTTTTTT. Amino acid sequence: CSAKTKPNTGELFF.

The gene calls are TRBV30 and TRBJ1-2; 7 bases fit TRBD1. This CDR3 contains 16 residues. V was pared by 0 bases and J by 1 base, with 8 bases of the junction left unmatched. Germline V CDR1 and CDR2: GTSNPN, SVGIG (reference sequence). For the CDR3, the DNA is TGTGCCTGGAGTGTAGGGGGCGCGCTAAGTAACTATGGCTACACCTTC. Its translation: CAWSVGGALSNYGYTF.

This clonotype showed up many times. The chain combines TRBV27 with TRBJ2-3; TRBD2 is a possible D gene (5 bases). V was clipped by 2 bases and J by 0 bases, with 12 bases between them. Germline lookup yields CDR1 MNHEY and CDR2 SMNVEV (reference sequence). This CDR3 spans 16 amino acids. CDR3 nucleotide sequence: TGTGCCAGCAGTTTAAACGCGGGCCACAGCACAGATACGCAGTATTTT. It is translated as CASSLNAGHSTDTQYF.

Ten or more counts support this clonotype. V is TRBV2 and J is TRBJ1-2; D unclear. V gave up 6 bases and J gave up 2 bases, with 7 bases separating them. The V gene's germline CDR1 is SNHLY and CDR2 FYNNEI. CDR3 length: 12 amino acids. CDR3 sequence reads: CASREANYGYTF. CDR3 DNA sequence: TGTGCCAGCAGGGAGGCCAACTATGGCTACACCTTC.